The entry below gives a single T cell receptor beta chain sequence along with its context. Its specificity is not known. The junction and the germline gene differ at one end; a read error may be behind it. Constant-region reverse primers amplified full-length variable regions, followed by semi-nested Nested Universal Primer A PCR. One entry per CDR3 protein results from TCRdb running MiXCR on the 5' RACE reads. The profile shows about 5,400 distinct CDR3 sequences, around half of them singletons. The CDR3 is 14 amino acids. Germline V lookup: CDR1 DFQATT, CDR2 SNEGSKA (reference sequence). Memory CD4+ cells were defined as CD4+CD45RO+CD25-. Study results and caveats: Greatest tumor Treg TCR overlap was with tumor naive CD4+ cells. The larger cohort examined one V-J beta rearrangement, not whole repertoires.

Input material: memory CD4+ T cells sorted from blood. Noted subset: memory CD4+ T cells, CD4+CD45RO+CD25-. The chain couples TRBV20-1 to TRBJ2-1, with TRBD2 identical over 11 bases. The sequence derives from a female donor with breast cancer. The CDR3 coding sequence is TGCAGTGCTATCCCTCGGGCTAGCGGGGGGCCGGAGGTCTTC. Protein sequence: CSAIPRASGGPEVF.